The entry below gives a single T cell receptor beta chain sequence along with its context. Its binding antigen is unknown. No per-base quality is available; no much larger clone lies one base away. The data belong to a study of blood T cell repertoires in COVID-19 (dated by TCRdb to between 2020 and 2021). With regard to the full study: Collaborator samples came from the United States, Italy and Spain and covered acute and convalescent phases of COVID-19. A de-identified subject ID, COVID-19 status, age in years and sex were almost always included in the sample metadata. The samples were drawn from the first 160 participants of the ongoing ImmuneRACE study and from 1,254 subjects provided by 6 global collaborators. Where HLA class I and class II types were available, the types were taken from metadata supplied by the sample provider, not from assay-based typing. Deeply sampled blood TCRbeta repertoires from subjects exposed to, actively infected with, or recovered from COVID-19 were included in the dataset. The repertoires were released in a freely available public database intended as a resource for research on the immune response to SARS-CoV-2. The prospective study material was composed of cDNA or gDNA derived from T cells, B-cell-depleted T cells, or PBMCs. General conclusions and limits of the study: How much clinical and demographic metadata was included differed by source and by participant, and the metadata was provided uncurated.

At one collaborating source in Seattle, patients were enrolled during active infection and were followed longitudinally through the course of disease. Collaborating institutions collected whole blood in K2EDTA tubes following their own protocols. Collaborator samples were shipped for TCRbeta analysis as frozen whole blood, isolated PBMCs, or DNA extracted from either sample type. As encoded in the germline V gene (reference sequence), CDR1 is LNHDA while CDR2 is SQIVND. V loses 3 bases, J loses 7 bases, and the germline ends lie 17 bases apart. The CDR3 spans 15 residues, from the cysteine through the phenylalanine. Only the CDR3 region is kept as DNA, spanning 45 bases read in frame from base 1. The immunoSEQ Assay, a bias-controlled multiplex PCR, was used to amplify TCRbeta CDR3 regions from genomic DNA. Regarding the original processing steps: Nucleated cell counts per sample were estimated from amplification of reference gene primers within the assay. To quantify the absolute abundance of each unique TCRbeta CDR3 rearrangement, sequence reads were collapsed and filtered. Productive Simpson clonality was computed per sample as the square root of Simpson's diversity index over productive rearrangements. Imported from immuneACCESS, the table was reduced by TCRdb to in-frame sequences with V and J called. These copies leave out some clones; in studies compared against another copy, an unresolved V gene accounts for under half, and the cause of the remainder is not known. V, J and clone size reflect that table, while D and trimming were determined from the DNA. For this sample the table gives nearly 350,000 clones, of which 85% to 90% were detected only once. The ten most abundant clones make up nearly 6.5% of the sample.

The origin of this receptor is a woman between 50 and 59 years old with COVID-19, enrolled during active disease. The sequence is built from TRBV19 and TRBJ2-3, and perhaps TRBD2 as D gene, on 5 matching bases. What was sequenced was peripheral blood. Here is the DNA: TGTGCCAGTAGTATGGTCGGTAGCGATGGCTATACGCAGTATTTT. Translated, it reads CASSMVGSDGYTQYF.